This T cell receptor (beta chain) was retrieved from a study of shared clonotypes between healthy human individuals. Note on this clone: The antigen remains undetermined.

Each subset's genomic DNA was split evenly across several immunoSEQ plates. Per sorted-subset replicate PCR, input was 200 to 250 ng DNA, representing around 30,000 T cell genomes. TCRdb's table, derived via immunoSEQ multiplex PCR, lists solely in-frame clones and lacks some. This sample carries roughly 890,000 clones, about 92% of them seen once, and the ten largest clones take approximately 25%. Naive CD8 populations comprised CD45RO-negative cells positively selected for CCR7, excluding terminally differentiated effector memory CD45RA+ cells. The CDR3 is made up of 19 amino acids. Whole-study results and caveats: Tissue TCR repertoires likely differ from these blood-only repertoires.

The chain uses TRBV21-1 and TRBJ1-2; the table's D call, TRBD1, was not checked against the DNA. TRBV21-1 is a known pseudogene. The sequence came from a man aged 30-40 years in good health. The sequencing sample was made of naive CD8+ T cells sorted from blood. CDR3 protein: CASSITGTPVGCANYGYTF. CDR3 nucleotide sequence: TGTGCCAGCAGCATCACAGGGACGCCAGTAGGTTGCGCTAACTATGGCTACACCTTC.